Listed here are 29 T cell receptor beta chains from one sample, sequenced in a study of CD8+ T cells in alopecia areata. Documented treatment: oral pan-JAK inhibitor, 5-10 mg twice daily. Investigators isolated RNA and reverse transcribed it into cDNA to act as the sequencing template. Some clones are missing from TCRdb's copy, which holds only in-frame ones; the method was immunoSEQ multiplex PCR. The top ten hold 15% to 18% of the sample, which has 95,000 to 100,000 clones, 50% to 75% seen once. The sequencing here drew on CD8+ T cells sorted from blood, taken at week 4, from a patient treated with tofacitinib. Source of these receptors: a human donor with alopecia areata.

The table lists this clone with a few counts. The rearrangement links TRBV4-1 to TRBJ1-1; D is possibly TRBD1 (5 bases). The CDR3 is 15 residues long. From germline, CDR1 is MGHRA and CDR2 YSYEKL. Trimming pared 1 base from V and 0 bases from J, leaving 9 bases between. CDR3 residues: CASSQGPGVNTEAFF. The CDR3 DNA reads TGCGCCAGCAGCCAAGGTCCGGGGGTGAACACTGAAGCTTTCTTT.

This clone appeared a few times. The rearrangement uses TRBV6-1 and TRBJ2-2; 7 nucleotides line up with TRBD2. The CDR3 spans 15 residues. The trim removed 3 bases at V and 5 bases at J, leaving 6 bases unmatched. Germline loops: CDR1 MNHNS, CDR2 SASEGT. The CDR3 DNA follows: TGTGCCAGCAGTGAGGACGGCGGGGGTACCGGGGAGCTGTTTTTT. It codes for CASSEDGGGTGELFF.

The chain combines TRBV19 with TRBJ2-1; weak D call: TRBD2 (5 bases). Trimming took 3 bases from V and 2 from J, leaving 17 bases between them. The CDR3 loop spans 17 amino acids. Germline values: CDR1 LNHDA, CDR2 SQIVND (reference sequence). CDR3 in amino acids: CASSISRSGGTYNEQFF. In DNA, the CDR3 is TGTGCCAGTAGTATTAGTAGGAGCGGTGGTACCTACAATGAGCAGTTCTTC.

V and J are TRBV11-2 and TRBJ2-1, with D possibly being TRBD1 (5 bases). Trimming left V 5 bases short and J 5 bases short, with 19 bases between. Germline V gene sequence: CDR1 SGHAT, CDR2 FQNNGV. The CDR3 is made up of 16 amino acids. Written as DNA, the CDR3 is TGTGCCAGCAGCCCGCCCCCTGGGGCTTCCCACAATGAGCAGTTCTTC. It encodes CASSPPPGASHNEQFF.

The chain couples TRBV20-1 to TRBJ1-2; 7 bases align to TRBD1. Germline loops: CDR1 DFQATT, CDR2 SNEGSKA (reference sequence). The CDR3 runs 11 residues. V shed 6 bases, J shed 8 bases, and the junction held 6 bases outside the gene matches. As DNA, the CDR3 is TGCAGTGCGCAAACAGGGGAAGGCTACACCTTC. Translated, it gives CSAQTGEGYTF.

This chain connects TRBV7-3 to TRBJ2-3; D is undetermined. V was shortened by 4 bases and J by 0 bases, with 8 bases between the two germline ends. Germline V gene data show CDR1 as SGHTA and CDR2 as FQGTGA. The length of the CDR3 is 14 residues. The CDR3 DNA is TGTGCCAGCAGCTCCCTTGGCAGCACAGATACGCAGTATTTT. The encoded protein is CASSSLGSTDTQYF.

The chain recombines TRBV4-1 with TRBJ2-7, with 11 bases lining up with TRBD2. The CDR3 covers 15 residues. V gave up 4 bases and J gave up 7 bases; unmatched junction bases: 9. Germline CDR1 MGHRA, CDR2 YSYEKL. DNA for the CDR3: TGCGCCAGCAGCCTGGGGTCGCTAGCGGGGGGAGAGCAGTACTTC. Protein product: CASSLGSLAGGEQYF.

The V and J genes are TRBV15 and TRBJ2-3; no firm D call. Germline loops: CDR1 LNHNV, CDR2 YYDKDF (reference sequence). The CDR3 runs 14 residues. Trimming cost V 0 bases and J 0 bases, with 4 bases left between them. CDR3 sequence (DNA): TGTGCCACCAGCAGAGATGGTAGCACAGATACGCAGTATTTT. Its protein is CATSRDGSTDTQYF.

The chain employs TRBV2 and TRBJ2-2; possibly TRBD2 for D (5 bases). Germline V lookup: CDR1 SNHLY, CDR2 FYNNEI. Trimming took off 7 bases at V and 7 bases at J, with 13 bases between the two ends. The CDR3 length is 13 residues. The CDR3: CASITSGIGELFF. The CDR3 nucleotides are TGTGCCAGCATCACGTCGGGGATCGGGGAGCTGTTTTTT.

V is TRBV9 and J is TRBJ2-3; 13 bases align to TRBD2. With V trimmed by 4 bases and J by 3 bases, 5 bases remained unmatched. CDR3 length: 16 amino acids. CDR1 and CDR2 (germline): SGDLS, YYNGEE. The CDR3 bases are TGTGCCAGCAGCTTCGGACTAGCGGGAGTAACAGATACGCAGTATTTT. Its translation is CASSFGLAGVTDTQYF.

In this sample, this clone turned up a few times. The genes are TRBV5-1 and TRBJ1-2, with D perhaps TRBD1 (5 bases). Between the trimmed V and J ends, which lost 1 base and 8 bases, there was a span of 12 bases. The germline V gene encodes CDR1 SGHRS and CDR2 YFSETQ. CDR3 length: 13 amino acids. CDR3 region: CASSLSQAYGYTF. The CDR3 DNA is TGCGCCAGCAGCTTGTCACAGGCATACGGCTACACCTTC. The variable domain in full, with the rest retrieved from reference TRBV5-1 and TRBJ1-2, is KAGVTQTPRYLIKTRGQQVTLSCSPISGHRSVSWYQQTPGQGLQFLFEYFSETQRNKGNFPGRFSGRQFSNSRSEMNVSTLELGDSALYLCASSLSQAYGYTFGSGTRLTVV.

The chain couples TRBV2 to TRBJ1-5; D perhaps matches TRBD1 (5 bases). This CDR3 spans 15 amino acids. CDR1 is SNHLY, CDR2 FYNNEI, per germline. Between the trimmed V and J ends, which lost 5 bases and 1 base, there was a span of 12 bases. CDR3 protein: CASSSTDLSNQPQHF. The DNA of the CDR3 is TGTGCCAGCAGTTCGACAGACTTAAGCAATCAGCCCCAGCATTTT.

The rearrangement links TRBV5-1 to TRBJ2-7; possibly TRBD1 or TRBD2 for D (5 bases each). V lost 4 bases, J lost 1 base, and 9 bases lay in between. The CDR3 has 13 residues. CDR1 is SGHRS and CDR2 is YFSETQ in the germline V gene. CDR3 sequence: CASSPGPSYEQYF. CDR3 nucleotides: TGCGCCAGCAGCCCGGGACCTTCCTACGAGCAGTACTTC.

The genes are TRBV4-3 and TRBJ2-1, with 9 bases that match TRBD1. This CDR3 has 16 amino acids. Trimming took 4 bases from V and 10 from J; bases not matched to a gene: 14. Germline CDR1 reads LGHNA; CDR2 reads YSLEER. This CDR3 reads CASSLEPPGQGIEQFF. CDR3 coding DNA: TGCGCCAGCAGCCTCGAGCCCCCGGGACAGGGAATCGAGCAGTTCTTC.

This chain links TRBV27 with TRBJ1-6, with D perhaps matching TRBD1 (5 bases). The CDR3 runs to 14 residues. V gave up 6 bases and J gave up 8 bases, with 14 bases separating them. CDR1 and CDR2 (germline): MNHEY, SMNVEV (reference sequence). The CDR3 sequence is CASRPGTADSPLHF. CDR3 DNA: TGTGCCAGCAGGCCCGGGACTGCGGATTCACCCCTCCACTTT.

The chain recombines TRBV4-3 with TRBJ2-3; TRBD1 is a possible D gene (6 bases). The CDR3 consists of 16 residues. Deletions cut 0 bases from V and 2 bases from J, with 12 bases between. CDR1 LGHNA and CDR2 YSLEER come from the germline V gene. The CDR3 here is CASSQDRRQDTDTQYF. The CDR3 DNA reads as TGCGCCAGCAGCCAAGATCGACGACAGGACACAGATACGCAGTATTTT.

The V and J genes are TRBV30 and TRBJ1-2; 12 bases line up with TRBD1. The length of the CDR3 is 15 residues. Trimming removed 5 bases from V and 8 bases from J; junction bases left unmatched: 12. From germline, CDR1 is GTSNPN and CDR2 SVGIG (reference sequence). CDR3 region: CAWEEVRDRGPGYTF. In nucleotides, the CDR3 is TGTGCCTGGGAGGAGGTACGGGACAGGGGGCCAGGCTACACCTTC.

The rearrangement joins TRBV7-9 to TRBJ1-2; the D gene is possibly TRBD1 (5 bases). The germline CDR1 and CDR2 sequences are SEHNR and FQNEAQ (reference sequence). The CDR3 covers 15 residues. Trimming took off 5 bases at V and 2 bases at J, with 15 bases between the two ends. CDR3 sequence reads: CASSTSSWGNYGYTF. The CDR3 nucleotides are TGTGCCAGCAGCACCTCCTCGTGGGGGAACTATGGCTACACCTTC.

The V call is TRBV29-1, the J call TRBJ2-3; TRBD2 might be the D (6 bases). The V end lost 5 bases, the J end lost 2 bases, and 11 bases lay between the germline ends. The CDR3 has 13 amino acids. From germline, CDR1 is SQVTM and CDR2 ANQGSEA. The CDR3 sequence is CSVTGEDTDTQYF. Here the CDR3 DNA reads TGCAGCGTTACGGGAGAAGACACAGATACGCAGTATTTT.

The chain combines TRBV4-1 with TRBJ2-1; D is perhaps TRBD1 or TRBD2 (5 bases each). V was shortened by 3 bases and J by 2 bases, with 8 bases between the two germline ends. This CDR3 has 14 amino acids. The germline CDR1 and CDR2 sequences are MGHRA and YSYEKL. Written as DNA, the CDR3 is TGCGCCAGCAGCCAGGGGGTTGCCTACAATGAGCAGTTCTTC. Translated: CASSQGVAYNEQFF.

This clone has more than one count but fewer than ten. The CDR3 region is CASSRSNTGELFF. The DNA for the CDR3 is TGTGCCAGCAGCCGCTCGAACACCGGGGAGCTGTTTTTT. The chain joins TRBV7-9 to TRBJ2-2; D is uncertain. V lost 5 bases, J lost 0 bases, and 4 bases lay in between. This CDR3 spans 13 amino acids. CDR1 SEHNR and CDR2 FQNEAQ come from the germline V gene (reference sequence). Variable domain in full (rest from reference TRBV7-9 and TRBJ2-2): DTGVSQNPRHKITKRGQNVTFRCDPISEHNRLYWYRQTLGQGPEFLTYFQNEAQLEKSRLLSDRFSAERPKGSFSTLEIQRTEQGDSAMYLCASSRSNTGELFFGEGSRLTVL.

The CDR3 region is CASSSGGNEQFF. The CDR3, as DNA: TGTGCCAGCTCTTCAGGGGGCAATGAGCAGTTCTTC. The genes are TRBV11-2 and TRBJ2-1, with 7 nucleotides matching TRBD1. The length of the CDR3 is 12 residues. CDR1 is SGHAT and CDR2 is FQNNGV in the germline V gene. V lost 8 bases to trimming and J lost 6 bases; unmatched junction nucleotides: 4.

The rearrangement uses TRBV28 and TRBJ2-7; 12 positions match TRBD2. The germline V gene encodes CDR1 MDHEN and CDR2 SYDVKM. Trimming at V came to 5 bases and at J to 5 bases, leaving 4 bases not matched to a gene. This CDR3 has 14 residues. The CDR3 DNA reads as TGTGCCAGCAGTCCTGGACTAGCGGGACACGAGCAGTACTTC. This sequence encodes CASSPGLAGHEQYF.

On this clone itself: The same CDR3 can be traced to other DNA sequences in this sample. The chain carries TRBV27 and TRBJ2-7; TRBD2 agrees at 8 bases. Germline V lookup: CDR1 MNHEY, CDR2 SMNVEV (reference sequence). Trimming cost V 0 bases and J 4 bases; bases outside gene matches: 8. CDR3 length: 16 residues. The CDR3 is CASSLSGLAGGYEQYF. The CDR3 DNA sequence: TGTGCCAGCAGTTTATCGGGGCTAGCGGGTGGGTACGAGCAGTACTTC.

The chain has TRBV7-9 and TRBJ2-1; possibly TRBD2 for D (6 bases). The CDR3 totals 13 residues. In germline, CDR1 is SEHNR, CDR2 FQNEAQ (reference sequence). The CDR3 DNA reads TGTGCAACCCAAATGGGGGGTAAGAATGAGCAGTTCTTC. Its protein is CATQMGGKNEQFF.

This sequence joins TRBV29-1 and TRBJ2-1, with unresolved D. Per the germline V gene, CDR1 is SQVTM and CDR2 is ANQGSEA. The ends were cut back, 4 bases at V and 6 bases at J, with 10 bases in the middle. CDR3 length equals 12 residues. This CDR3 is CSVVFDINEQFF. The CDR3 coding sequence is TGCAGCGTTGTATTCGACATCAATGAGCAGTTCTTC.

V is TRBV27 and J is TRBJ1-5; TRBD1 matches at 12 bases. The germline CDR1 and CDR2 sequences are MNHEY and SMNVEV (reference sequence). The CDR3 spans 15 residues. V dropped 5 bases and J dropped 6; count of bases not matched to a gene: 5. Here the CDR3 reads CASSPGTGGVQPQHF. CDR3 coding DNA: TGTGCCAGCAGTCCCGGGACAGGGGGCGTTCAGCCCCAGCATTTT.

This clone was counted a few times. The rearrangement uses TRBV20-1 and TRBJ2-7; D might be TRBD1 (5 bases). This CDR3 has 11 amino acids. Germline CDR1 is DFQATT and CDR2 is SNEGSKA (reference sequence). Trimming took off 5 bases at V and 6 bases at J, with 11 bases between the two ends. CDR3: CSASSGIEQYF. The CDR3 nucleotides read TGCAGTGCTTCTTCAGGGATCGAGCAGTACTTC.

This chain joins TRBV12-2 and TRBJ2-5; no DNA check was done on the table's D call, TRBD2. TRBV12-2 has pseudogene status. This CDR3 is built from 14 residues. In nucleotides, the CDR3 is TGTGCAAGTCGCTTAGTTGGGGAGTGGGAGACCCAGTACTTC. It translates to CASRLVGEWETQYF.